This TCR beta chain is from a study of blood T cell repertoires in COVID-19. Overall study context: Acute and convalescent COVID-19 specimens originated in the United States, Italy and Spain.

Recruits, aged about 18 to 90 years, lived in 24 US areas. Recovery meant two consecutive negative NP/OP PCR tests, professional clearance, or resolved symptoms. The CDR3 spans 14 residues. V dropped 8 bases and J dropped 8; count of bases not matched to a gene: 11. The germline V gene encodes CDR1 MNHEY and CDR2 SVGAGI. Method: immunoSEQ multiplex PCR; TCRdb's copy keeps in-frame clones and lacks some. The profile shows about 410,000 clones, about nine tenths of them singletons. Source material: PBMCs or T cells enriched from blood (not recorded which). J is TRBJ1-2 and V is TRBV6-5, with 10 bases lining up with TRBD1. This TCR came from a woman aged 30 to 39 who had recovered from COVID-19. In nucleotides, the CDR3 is TGTGCCAGCCGTAACCGACAGGGGGCGAGAGGCTACACCTTC. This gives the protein CASRNRQGARGYTF.